Listed here are 27 T cell receptor beta chains from one sample, sequenced in a study of blood T cell repertoires in COVID-19. TCRdb's copy holds only in-frame clones and misses some; the assay was immunoSEQ multiplex PCR. The repertoire has about 160,000 clones, 80% to 90% of them found once; the top ten carry 2.5% to 4%. Source material: peripheral blood. These receptor sequences come from a man between 65 and 85 years old with acute or convalescent COVID-19.

In this sample, this clone turned up once. The rearrangement links TRBV7-8 to TRBJ2-7, with TRBD2 matching over 7 bases. The CDR3 is 16 amino acids. The germline V gene encodes CDR1 SGHVS and CDR2 FQNEAQ. V trimming: 1 base; J trimming: 0 bases; junction bases outside the gene matches: 6. The CDR3 DNA sequence: TGTGCCAGCAGCTTAGAGGGACGCGGGAGCTCCTACGAGCAGTACTTC. Translation: CASSLEGRGSSYEQYF.

The V and J genes are TRBV28 and TRBJ2-1; tentative D call: TRBD1 (6 bases). The CDR3 length is 16 residues. From germline, CDR1 is MDHEN and CDR2 SYDVKM. The V gene lost 6 bases and the J gene lost 0 bases, with 15 bases spanning the gap. The CDR3: CASRDRQASSYNEQFF. In nucleotides, the CDR3 is TGTGCCAGCAGGGACAGACAGGCTAGCTCCTACAATGAGCAGTTCTTC.

The chain couples TRBV7-2 to TRBJ2-5; TRBD2 is a possible D gene (6 bases). Trimming removed 5 bases from V and 2 bases from J, with 15 bases in between. Germline V CDR1 and CDR2: SGHTA, FQGNSA. The CDR3 extends over 15 amino acids. CDR3 sequence (DNA): TGTGCCAGCAGCCCCGCAGCGGGTCCACAAGAGACCCAGTACTTC. This sequence encodes CASSPAAGPQETQYF.

The chain couples TRBV6-1 to TRBJ1-2, with a tentative D call TRBD1 (6 bases). The CDR3 is made up of 18 amino acids. Trimming left V 2 bases short and J 8 bases short, with 27 bases between. Germline V lookup: CDR1 MNHNS, CDR2 SASEGT. CDR3 sequence: CASSERTVYSGRPTGYTF. The CDR3 DNA follows: TGTGCCAGCAGTGAAAGGACAGTCTACTCAGGGCGCCCTACGGGCTACACCTTC.

This clone was observed a single time. The chain couples TRBV4-3 to TRBJ2-3, with 8 bases lining up with TRBD1. Germline CDR1 is LGHNA and CDR2 is YSLEER. With V trimmed by 7 bases and J by 2 bases, 2 bases remained unmatched. This CDR3 is built from 13 residues. This CDR3 is CASMGQDTDTQYF. In nucleotides, the CDR3 is TGCGCCAGCATGGGACAGGACACAGATACGCAGTATTTT.

The genes are TRBV7-6 and TRBJ2-2; TRBD1 matches 8 bases. J gave up 5 bases and V 5 bases, and 7 bases lay outside the gene matches. Germline-derived CDR1 and CDR2 are SGHVS and FNYEAQ. The CDR3 contains 15 residues. As DNA, the CDR3 is TGTGCCAGCAGCCCCGGACAGGGAAGAACCGGGGAGCTGTTTTTT. The encoded protein is CASSPGQGRTGELFF.

This clone was observed a single time. V usage is TRBV19 and J usage is TRBJ2-6; 12 bases map to TRBD1. Germline V gene sequence: CDR1 LNHDA, CDR2 SQIVND (reference sequence). The V segment lost 5 bases and the J segment 3 bases; nucleotides outside the gene matches: 11. CDR3 length: 19 residues. CDR3 loop: CASSSPPGQGALGANVLTF. Written as DNA, the CDR3 is TGTGCCAGTAGTTCCCCCCCGGGACAGGGGGCGCTTGGGGCCAACGTCCTGACTTTC.

V usage is TRBV9 and J usage is TRBJ2-5; 9 positions match TRBD2. CDR1 SGDLS and CDR2 YYNGEE come from the germline V gene. The V gene end was trimmed by 0 bases and the J gene end by 4 bases; junction bases not matched to a gene: 16. The CDR3 contains 19 residues. CDR3 residues: CASSVGPGTSGRPRETQYF. In nucleotides, the CDR3 is TGTGCCAGCAGCGTAGGACCTGGTACAAGCGGGAGGCCGCGAGAGACCCAGTACTTC.

V gene TRBV28 combines with J gene TRBJ2-7; D not resolved. The CDR3 has 11 amino acids. Trimming took 10 bases from V and 4 from J, leaving 11 bases between them. CDR1 is MDHEN and CDR2 is SYDVKM in the germline V gene. The CDR3 bases are TGTGCCACCGGGTCGCGGTACGAGCAGTACTTC. Translated, it gives CATGSRYEQYF.

This rearrangement joins TRBV5-1 to TRBJ1-1; D might be TRBD1 (6 bases). With 1 base removed from V and 6 bases from J, the gap between germline ends came to 13 bases. The CDR3 runs 14 residues. Germline CDR1 is SGHRS and CDR2 is YFSETQ. Here the CDR3 DNA reads TGCGCCAGCAGCTTGTTGGGGGCGCGGGCTGAAGCTTTCTTT. This codes for CASSLLGARAEAFF.

The V call is TRBV11-3, the J call TRBJ2-1; 11 nucleotides line up with TRBD2. There are 14 residues in the CDR3. The J segment lost 9 bases and the V segment lost 3 bases, leaving 4 bases of the junction unmatched. CDR1 is SGHNT and CDR2 is YENEEA in the germline V gene. The CDR3 nucleotides read TGTGCCAGCAGCTTGGGACTAGCGGTCGGTGAGCAGTTCTTC. This codes for CASSLGLAVGEQFF.

This rearrangement joins TRBV6-1 to TRBJ2-1; TRBD1 aligns across 10 bases. Germline V lookup: CDR1 MNHNS, CDR2 SASEGT. The CDR3 runs to 19 residues. The ends lost 2 bases at V and 12 bases at J; junction bases unmatched: 22. CDR3 region: CASSEQGTGARSARMGQFF. CDR3 sequence (DNA): TGTGCCAGCAGTGAACAAGGGACAGGGGCTCGGAGCGCTCGGATGGGGCAGTTCTTC.

J is TRBJ2-7 and V is TRBV6-2 or TRBV6-3, with D possibly TRBD1 on 6 matching bases. This CDR3 spans 16 amino acids. Germline V lookup: CDR1 MNHEY, CDR2 SVGEGT. V was cut by 0 bases and J by 2 bases, with 14 bases left in between. CDR3 bases: TGTGCCAGCAGTTACTCGATTGGGGGCGACCCCTACGAGCAGTACTTC. This codes for CASSYSIGGDPYEQYF.

In its sample, this clone was seen once. The chain links TRBV6-4 to TRBJ1-5; a weak D match, TRBD1 (5 bases). The CDR3 has 16 residues. V was clipped by 3 bases and J by 0 bases, with 12 bases between them. Germline CDR1 and CDR2: MRHNA and SNTAGT. CDR3 bases: TGTGCCAGCAGTGATTGGACACTATATAGCAATCAGCCCCAGCATTTT. Translation: CASSDWTLYSNQPQHF.

The chain carries TRBV29-1 and TRBJ1-4; D is perhaps TRBD1 (5 bases). The V and J ends lost 3 bases and 8 bases respectively, with 13 bases between them. The CDR3 runs 13 residues. CDR1 and CDR2 (germline): SQVTM, ANQGSEA. The CDR3 DNA follows: TGCAGCGTTGAGGACAACCTGGGAGAAAAACTGTTTTTT. Translating gives CSVEDNLGEKLFF. The entire variable domain, with the rest obtained from reference TRBV29-1 and TRBJ1-4, is as follows: SAVISQKPSRDICQRGTSLTIQCQVDSQVTMMFWYRQQPGQSLTLIATANQGSEATYESGFVIDKFPISRPNLTFSTLTVSNMSPEDSSIYLCSVEDNLGEKLFFGSGTQLSVL.

This chain uses TRBV5-4 with TRBJ2-1, with 7 bases that match TRBD2. Germline-derived CDR1 and CDR2 are SGHNT and YYREEE (reference sequence). V lost 0 bases and J lost 4; bases outside the gene matches: 4. The CDR3 is 15 residues long. CDR3 coding DNA: TGTGCCAGCAGCTTGGCTAGCGGCTTGTACAATGAGCAGTTCTTC. Translating it yields CASSLASGLYNEQFF.

V usage is TRBV10-3 and J usage is TRBJ2-7, with D maybe TRBD2 (6 bases). CDR3 size: 17 residues. V lost 2 bases and J lost 2, with 19 bases in between. Germline CDR1 and CDR2: ENHRY and SYGVKD. The CDR3 DNA is TGTGCCATCAGTGAGGACCTTGCGGGTGGAGGGGCCTACGAGCAGTACTTC. Protein: CAISEDLAGGGAYEQYF.

This chain links TRBV5-1 with TRBJ1-4; weak D call: TRBD1 (5 bases). Germline CDR1 SGHRS, CDR2 YFSETQ. V lost 4 bases, J lost 7 bases, and 17 bases lay in between. The CDR3 contains 15 residues. For the CDR3, the DNA is TGCGCCAGCAGCCCACGGAGGGGCAGTACTGAAAAACTGTTTTTT. It translates to CASSPRRGSTEKLFF.

The chain joins TRBV25-1 to TRBJ2-1; 13 bases are a match to TRBD2. V shed 6 bases and J 7 bases; nucleotides not matched to a gene: 6. Germline CDR1 is MGHDK and CDR2 is SYGVNS. The CDR3 loop spans 15 amino acids. CDR3 region: CASSELAGGPNEQFF. CDR3 DNA sequence: TGTGCCAGCAGCGAACTAGCGGGAGGGCCAAATGAGCAGTTCTTC.

The chain recombines TRBV5-4 with TRBJ2-7; maybe TRBD1 (6 bases). The CDR3 loop spans 15 amino acids. V lost 2 bases and J 0 bases, leaving 12 bases between the germline ends. Germline assignment: CDR1 SGHNT and CDR2 YYREEE (reference sequence). DNA of the CDR3: TGTGCCAGCAGCTTAAAGGGGACACTCTCCTACGAGCAGTACTTC. This codes for CASSLKGTLSYEQYF. Together with reference TRBV5-4 and TRBJ2-7, the CDR3 gives the full variable domain: ETGVTQSPTHLIKTRGQQVTLRCSSQSGHNTVSWYQQALGQGPQFIFQYYREEENGRGNFPPRFSGLQFPNYSSELNVNALELDDSALYLCASSLKGTLSYEQYFGPGTRLTVT.

This chain uses TRBV11-3 with TRBJ1-1; D gene uncertain. From germline, CDR1 is SGHNT and CDR2 YENEEA. The CDR3 sequence is 12 residues long. V shed 8 bases and J shed 5 bases, with 12 bases lying between them. The CDR3 DNA sequence: TGTGCCAGCCCCACCACCGGGACTGAAGCTTTCTTT. Amino acids: CASPTTGTEAFF. The variable domain in full, completed from reference TRBV11-3 and TRBJ1-1, reads EAGVVQSPRYKIIEKKQPVAFWCNPISGHNTLYWYLQNLGQGPELLIRYENEEAVDDSQLPKDRFSAERLKGVDSTLKIQPAELGDSAVYLCASPTTGTEAFFGQGTRLTVV.

V and J are TRBV30 and TRBJ2-3; D might be TRBD2 (6 bases). This CDR3 region has 17 residues. V was trimmed by 2 bases and J by 0 bases, leaving 18 bases between them. CDR1 is GTSNPN and CDR2 is SVGIG in the germline V gene (reference sequence). CDR3 in amino acids: CAWSRGMWGRSTDTQYF. Here the CDR3 DNA reads TGTGCCTGGAGTCGGGGGATGTGGGGCCGGAGCACAGATACGCAGTATTTT.

This clone was seen once. The chain has TRBV7-2 and TRBJ2-1; D gene unclear. CDR1 and CDR2 (germline): SGHTA, FQGNSA. The CDR3 is 15 amino acids. Trimming took off 5 bases at V and 1 base at J, with 12 bases between the two ends. CDR3 region: CASSHAANSYNEQFF. CDR3 DNA: TGTGCCAGCAGCCATGCAGCGAATTCCTACAATGAGCAGTTCTTC.

This chain uses TRBV3-1 (or the pseudogene TRBV3-2) with TRBJ2-5; no clear D. This CDR3 spans 15 amino acids. The V gene lost 3 bases and the J gene lost 2 bases, with 13 bases spanning the gap. Germline V gene data show CDR1 as LGHDT and CDR2 as YNNKEL (reference sequence). The CDR3 loop reads CASSQGPASQETQYF. The CDR3 DNA sequence: TGTGCCAGCAGCCAGGGTCCAGCGTCACAAGAGACCCAGTACTTC.

This clone was detected a few times. The chain carries TRBV5-4 and TRBJ2-3, with 7 bases that match TRBD2. Germline CDR1 is SGHNT and CDR2 is YYREEE (reference sequence). The V and J ends lost 4 bases and 3 bases, in that order; junction bases with no gene match: 8. CDR3 length: 15 amino acids. DNA of the CDR3: TGTGCCAGCAGCCTCCGTAGCGGGCCGACAGATACGCAGTATTTT. Protein: CASSLRSGPTDTQYF.

The V call is TRBV19, the J call TRBJ2-7; 8 nucleotides align to TRBD1. CDR3 size: 13 residues. The germline gives CDR1 LNHDA, CDR2 SQIVND (reference sequence). The V segment lost 3 bases and the J segment 6 bases; nucleotides outside the gene matches: 4. This chain's CDR3 is CASSIQGAGEQYF. In DNA form, the CDR3 reads TGTGCCAGTAGTATCCAGGGGGCCGGCGAGCAGTACTTC.

This chain links TRBV7-2 with TRBJ2-3, with D possibly matching TRBD2 (6 bases). V dropped 1 base and J dropped 2 bases, with 10 bases sitting between them. Germline lookup yields CDR1 SGHTA and CDR2 FQGNSA. The CDR3 contains 15 residues. The CDR3 DNA sequence: TGTGCCAGCAGCTTAGGCGGGGAGCCCACAGATACGCAGTATTTT. Its translation: CASSLGGEPTDTQYF.